This T cell receptor (beta chain) was sequenced for a study of blood T cell repertoires in COVID-19. Here immunoSEQ multiplex PCR was the method, and the copy in TCRdb shows in-frame clones only, minus some. The table has about 210,000 clones, around four fifths seen once. This CDR3 is 15 amino acids long. CDR1 and CDR2 from the germline V gene are SGHRS and YFSETQ. V shed 6 bases, J shed 7 bases, and the junction held 15 bases outside the gene matches. The genes are TRBV5-1 and TRBJ2-7, with 8 bases lining up with TRBD2. Sequenced material: peripheral blood. The receptor was derived from a woman aged 80 or over with COVID-19, enrolled during active disease. In DNA, the CDR3 is TGCGCCAGCACCCACGCCGTCGGGGGGGGAAGGGAGCAGTACTTC. As protein: CASTHAVGGGREQYF.